Reported below is one TCR beta chain. The antigen is not known. This entry belongs to a study of cytomegalovirus exposure and HLA in healthy donors. Primers: 60 Vbeta forward and 13 Jbeta reverse. Clones were sequenced by immunoSEQ multiplex PCR, and TCRdb holds only the in-frame ones, with some missing. The top ten hold around a tenth of the sample, which has fewer than 90,000 clones, roughly 80% seen once. All the people who gave samples were healthy bone marrow donors. The germline CDR1 and CDR2 sequences are SNHLY and FYNNEI. V lost 1 base and J lost 11, with 17 bases in between. This CDR3 has 14 amino acids. Points from the study as a whole: It was likely that a cluster of highly shared sequence variants was a sequencing artifact.

V is TRBV2 and J is TRBJ2-5; D is perhaps TRBD2 (5 bases). The material sequenced was PBMCs. This clonotype was sampled from a man aged 25 to 40 in good health and CMV-seropositive. In DNA, the CDR3 is TGTGCCAGCAGTGAAGGGGCGGTAAGTTGGGAGCAGTACTTC. Protein product: CASSEGAVSWEQYF. The variable domain in full, with the rest retrieved from reference TRBV2 and TRBJ2-5, is EPEVTQTPSHQVTQMGQEVILRCVPISNHLYFYWYRQILGQKVEFLVSFYNNEISEKSEIFDDQFSVERPDGSNFTLKIRSTKLEDSAMYFCASSEGAVSWEQYFGPGTRLLVL.